The 28 T cell receptor beta chains below come from one sample, sequenced in a study of shared clonotypes between healthy human individuals. Measured with immunoSEQ multiplex PCR; TCRdb has only the in-frame clones, and not every one. The data show some 580,000 clones, roughly 97% seen once. Sequencing was done on a sample of naive CD4+ T cells sorted from blood. Subset defined: CD45RA+ positively selected. The origin of the receptors is a woman in her twenties or thirties in good health.

This chain connects TRBV2 to TRBJ2-7, with D uncertain. The CDR3 is 13 amino acids. Looked up from germline, CDR1 is SNHLY and CDR2 is FYNNEI. The V and J ends lost 2 bases and 3 bases respectively, with 8 bases between them. The CDR3 coding sequence is TGTGCCAGCAGTGAACGGCAGTACTACGAGCAGTACTTC. Translation: CASSERQYYEQYF.

The chain employs TRBV5-1 and TRBJ2-1; 10 nucleotides line up with TRBD2. CDR3 size: 21 residues. Germline V gene sequence: CDR1 SGHRS, CDR2 YFSETQ. J gave up 0 bases and V 7 bases, and 22 bases lay outside the gene matches. The CDR3 protein is CASGESTGLAGAMSSYNEQFF. CDR3 sequence (DNA): TGCGCCAGCGGAGAGTCTACAGGTCTAGCGGGAGCCATGAGCTCCTACAATGAGCAGTTCTTC.

This clone was detected only once. The V gene is TRBV5-6, the J gene TRBJ2-5; no clear D. The DNA end is a closer match to TRBJ2-7, so the J assignment may be wrong. Germline loops: CDR1 SGHDT, CDR2 YYEEEE. This CDR3 contains 14 residues. For the CDR3, the DNA is TGTGCCAGCAGCTTGCGGCCGGAAGCCTACGAGCAGTACTTC. Residues: CASSLRPEAYEQYF.

The V gene is TRBV11-1, the J gene TRBJ2-2; 9 nucleotides match TRBD2. The CDR3 is made up of 15 amino acids. Trimming took 4 bases from V and 6 from J; bases not matched to a gene: 6. Looked up from germline, CDR1 is SGHAT and CDR2 is FQDESV (reference sequence). The CDR3 DNA sequence: TGTGCCAGCAGCTCGGAGCGGGAGGTGCCCGGGGAGCTGTTTTTT. This codes for CASSSEREVPGELFF.

The genes are TRBV28 and TRBJ1-2; weak D call: TRBD1 (6 bases). Per germline, CDR1 MDHEN and CDR2 SYDVKM. V lost 5 bases, J lost 8 bases, and 18 bases lay in between. The CDR3 length is 14 residues. The chain's CDR3 is CASSAPPGGGGYTF. Written as DNA, the CDR3 is TGTGCCAGCAGTGCCCCCCCGGGGGGCGGCGGCTACACCTTC.

Details on this clone: The same CDR3 is also encoded by other DNA sequences in this sample. The V call is TRBV6-4, the J call TRBJ2-1; possible D gene TRBD2, 5 bases. Germline assignment: CDR1 MRHNA and CDR2 SNTAGT. CDR3 length equals 12 residues. The V gene lost 6 bases and the J gene lost 5 bases, with 8 bases spanning the gap. The CDR3 spells CASSPGNNEQFF. The CDR3 nucleotides are TGTGCCAGCAGCCCGGGAAACAATGAGCAGTTCTTC.

The chain carries TRBV7-8 and TRBJ1-5; D remains unclear. Trimming removed 0 bases from V and 3 bases from J, with 9 bases in between. Germline CDR1 and CDR2: SGHVS and FQNEAQ. The CDR3 covers 15 residues. CDR3 nucleotide sequence: TGTGCCAGCAGCTTAGCGGCCGGGCTCAATCAGCCCCAGCATTTT. Its translation: CASSLAAGLNQPQHF.

About this clone: Other DNA sequences of this sample code for an identical CDR3. The rearrangement joins TRBV28 to TRBJ1-5; D gene unclear. The CDR3 has 10 residues. V was shortened by 8 bases and J by 4 bases, with 3 bases between the two germline ends. Germline V gives CDR1 MDHEN, CDR2 SYDVKM. The CDR3 DNA sequence: TGTGCCAGCGGTAATCAGCCCCAGCATTTT. This encodes CASGNQPQHF.

J is TRBJ2-5 and V is TRBV4-2; the D is unclear. The V and J ends lost 1 base and 5 bases respectively, with 11 bases between them. Germline values: CDR1 LGHNA, CDR2 YNFKEQ. This CDR3 region has 14 residues. CDR3 amino acids: CASSQASAGETQYF. The CDR3, as DNA: TGTGCCAGCAGCCAAGCTTCCGCCGGGGAGACCCAGTACTTC.

This sequence joins TRBV18 and TRBJ1-4; D gene ambiguous. The V end was cut by 3 bases, the J end by 5 bases, with 7 bases between. Germline V lookup: CDR1 KGHSH, CDR2 LQKENI. This CDR3 is 13 amino acids long. CDR3 protein: CASSPQRNEKLFF. The CDR3 DNA reads as TGTGCCAGCTCACCGCAGCGCAATGAAAAACTGTTTTTT.

The CDR3 sequence is CATSRVREGITDTQYF. In DNA, the CDR3 is TGTGCCACCAGCAGAGTGCGGGAGGGAATTACAGATACGCAGTATTTT. The gene calls are TRBV15 and TRBJ2-3, with 9 bases aligning to TRBD2. The J segment lost 3 bases and the V segment lost 1 base, leaving 5 bases of the junction unmatched. CDR1 and CDR2 (germline): LNHNV, YYDKDF (reference sequence). The CDR3 contains 16 residues.

DNA of the CDR3: TGTGCCAGCAGTGAAACGGAAGGCAGCGAAGCTTTCTTT. Residues: CASSETEGSEAFF. The rearrangement links TRBV2 to TRBJ1-1; D not certain. This CDR3 comprises 13 residues. V was pared by 2 bases and J by 8 bases, with 12 bases between. Germline CDR1 and CDR2: SNHLY and FYNNEI.

The chain combines TRBV2 with TRBJ2-7, with 13 bases aligning to TRBD2. This CDR3 is 15 amino acids long. The V and J ends lost 3 bases and 7 bases, in that order; junction bases with no gene match: 6. The germline gives CDR1 SNHLY, CDR2 FYNNEI. CDR3 bases: TGTGCCAGCAGTGACGGACTAGCGGGAGTGGGGGAGCAGTACTTC. Translation: CASSDGLAGVGEQYF.

The chain combines TRBV19 with TRBJ2-7; 8 nucleotides match TRBD1. V shed 3 bases, J shed 5 bases, and the junction held 6 bases outside the gene matches. Germline assignment: CDR1 LNHDA and CDR2 SQIVND (reference sequence). This CDR3 has 14 residues. The CDR3 sequence: CASSIRTGSHEQYF. CDR3 nucleotides: TGTGCCAGTAGTATTCGGACAGGGAGCCACGAGCAGTACTTC.

The chain is built from TRBV6-5 and TRBJ2-1; maybe TRBD2 (6 bases). CDR3 length equals 15 residues. Trimming stripped 0 bases from V and 0 bases from J, with 6 bases between. The V gene's germline CDR1 is MNHEY and CDR2 SVGAGI. CDR3: CASSYSTSSYNEQFF. CDR3 in DNA: TGTGCCAGCAGTTACTCGACTAGCTCCTACAATGAGCAGTTCTTC.

The chain recombines TRBV19 with TRBJ2-5; D is uncertain. The germline gives CDR1 LNHDA, CDR2 SQIVND (reference sequence). V was cut by 3 bases and J by 7 bases, with 12 bases left in between. The CDR3 loop spans 13 amino acids. The CDR3, as DNA: TGTGCCAGTAGTATTCTGTACTCGGGGACCCAGTACTTC. This gives the protein CASSILYSGTQYF.

The rearrangement joins TRBV11-3 to TRBJ2-7; perhaps TRBD1 as D (7 bases). CDR3 length equals 13 residues. The V and J ends lost 5 bases and 6 bases respectively, with 14 bases between them. The germline gives CDR1 SGHNT, CDR2 YENEEA. The CDR3 nucleotides are TGTGCCAGCAGCCAGACTAGACAGGGCGAGCAGTACTTC. It yields the protein CASSQTRQGEQYF. Together with reference TRBV11-3 and TRBJ2-7, the CDR3 gives the full variable domain: EAGVVQSPRYKIIEKKQPVAFWCNPISGHNTLYWYLQNLGQGPELLIRYENEEAVDDSQLPKDRFSAERLKGVDSTLKIQPAELGDSAVYLCASSQTRQGEQYFGPGTRLTVT.

J is TRBJ1-2 and V is TRBV6-1; 8 bases line up with TRBD1. This CDR3 is built from 15 residues. Unmatched junction bases numbered 6, after V lost 4 bases and J lost 2 bases. Germline V gene lookup returns CDR1 MNHNS and CDR2 SASEGT. CDR3 sequence (DNA): TGTGCCAGCAGTGCCGGCAGGGGGCGGAACTATGGCTACACCTTC. Protein sequence: CASSAGRGRNYGYTF.

The V call is TRBV27, the J call TRBJ2-7, with TRBD2 as a possible D gene (6 bases). This CDR3 spans 14 amino acids. CDR1 and CDR2 (germline): MNHEY, SMNVEV (reference sequence). Trimming removed 3 bases at V and 2 bases at J, with 11 bases between. The CDR3 loop reads CASSFLARPYEQYF. CDR3 in DNA: TGTGCCAGCAGTTTCCTAGCGCGCCCCTACGAGCAGTACTTC.

The chain links TRBV2 to TRBJ1-2, with 7 bases lining up with TRBD1. V shed 9 bases, J shed 7 bases, and the junction held 8 bases outside the gene matches. The germline gives CDR1 SNHLY, CDR2 FYNNEI. The CDR3 contains 12 residues. The CDR3, as DNA: TGTGCCAGGAGGGTGCCAGGGGGTGGCTACACCTTC. The encoded protein is CARRVPGGGYTF.

The chain's CDR3 is CASGRVSGNTIYF. Written as DNA, the CDR3 is TGTGCCAGCGGCAGAGTCTCTGGAAACACCATATATTTT. This chain connects TRBV6-6 to TRBJ1-3; D uncertain. V was trimmed by 8 bases and J by 0 bases, leaving 8 bases between them. Germline V lookup: CDR1 MNHNY, CDR2 SVGAGI (reference sequence). The CDR3 is 13 residues long.

This clone came up once. The V gene is TRBV6-5, the J gene TRBJ2-5, with a weak D call TRBD2 (5 bases). Trimming left V 1 base short and J 4 bases short, with 13 bases between. The germline V gene encodes CDR1 MNHEY and CDR2 SVGAGI. This CDR3 comprises 15 residues. The CDR3 loop reads CASSYFPLAGETQYF. The CDR3 bases are TGTGCCAGCAGTTACTTTCCCCTGGCGGGAGAGACCCAGTACTTC.

The gene calls are TRBV10-3 and TRBJ2-2; 12 bases line up with TRBD1. The germline CDR1 and CDR2 sequences are ENHRY and SYGVKD. The J segment lost 8 bases and the V segment lost 3 bases, leaving 10 bases of the junction unmatched. The CDR3 extends over 17 amino acids. In DNA form, the CDR3 reads TGTGCCATCAGTGAAATCTCGGGACAGGGGGCGCAGGGGGAGCTGTTTTTT. It encodes CAISEISGQGAQGELFF.

The V and J genes are TRBV27 and TRBJ1-1; D is ambiguous. CDR3 length equals 13 residues. Germline loops: CDR1 MNHEY, CDR2 SMNVEV (reference sequence). V dropped 7 bases and J dropped 2 bases, with 11 bases sitting between them. DNA of the CDR3: TGTGCCAGCACCAAAAGTTTCAACACTGAAGCTTTCTTT. This gives the protein CASTKSFNTEAFF.

The rearrangement uses TRBV28 and TRBJ1-2; D uncertain. Germline V gene sequence: CDR1 MDHEN, CDR2 SYDVKM. This CDR3 spans 18 amino acids. V was cut by 3 bases and J by 3 bases, with 23 bases left in between. For the CDR3, the DNA is TGTGCCAGCAGTTTTGTCGTTCCTGCCGCCGTGTCTGACTATGGCTACACCTTC. Its protein is CASSFVVPAAVSDYGYTF.

The rearrangement uses TRBV5-1 and TRBJ1-1, with 8 bases matching TRBD1. The V segment lost 7 bases and the J segment 2 bases; nucleotides outside the gene matches: 4. Germline CDR1 SGHRS, CDR2 YFSETQ. The CDR3 runs to 13 residues. The CDR3 sequence is CASGGQANTEAFF. The CDR3 bases are TGCGCCAGCGGGGGACAGGCTAACACTGAAGCTTTCTTT.

This clone appeared a single time. The V and J genes are TRBV19 and TRBJ2-5; 11 nucleotides align to TRBD1. Trimming removed 7 bases from V and 1 base from J; junction bases left unmatched: 5. Germline V lookup: CDR1 LNHDA, CDR2 SQIVND (reference sequence). This CDR3 has 15 amino acids. The CDR3 sequence: CASTLGQGVQETQYF. CDR3 nucleotide sequence: TGTGCCAGTACCCTGGGACAGGGGGTCCAAGAGACCCAGTACTTC.

The rearrangement uses TRBV10-1 and TRBJ2-2, with 8 bases aligning to TRBD2. V shed 2 bases, J shed 3 bases, and the junction held 5 bases outside the gene matches. CDR1 and CDR2 (germline): WNHNN, SYGVQD (reference sequence). This CDR3 region has 16 residues. CDR3 nucleotide sequence: TGCGCCAGCAGTGAGGGAGGAGCGGGGGACACCGGGGAGCTGTTTTTT. Its protein is CASSEGGAGDTGELFF.